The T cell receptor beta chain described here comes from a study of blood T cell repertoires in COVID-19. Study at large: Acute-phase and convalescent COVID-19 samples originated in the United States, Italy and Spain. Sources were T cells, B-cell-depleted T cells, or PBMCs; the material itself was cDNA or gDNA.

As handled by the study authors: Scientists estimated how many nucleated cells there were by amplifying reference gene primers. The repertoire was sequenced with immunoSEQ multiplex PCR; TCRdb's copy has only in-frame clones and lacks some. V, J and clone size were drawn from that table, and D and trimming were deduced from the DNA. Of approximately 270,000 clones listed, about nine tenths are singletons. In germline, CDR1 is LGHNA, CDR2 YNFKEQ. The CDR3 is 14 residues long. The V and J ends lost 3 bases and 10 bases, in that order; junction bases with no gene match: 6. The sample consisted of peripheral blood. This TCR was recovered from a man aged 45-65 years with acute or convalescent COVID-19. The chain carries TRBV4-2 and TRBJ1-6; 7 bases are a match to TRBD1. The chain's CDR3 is CASSQDRTKSPLHF. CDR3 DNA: TGTGCCAGCAGCCAGGACAGGACAAAATCACCCCTCCACTTT.